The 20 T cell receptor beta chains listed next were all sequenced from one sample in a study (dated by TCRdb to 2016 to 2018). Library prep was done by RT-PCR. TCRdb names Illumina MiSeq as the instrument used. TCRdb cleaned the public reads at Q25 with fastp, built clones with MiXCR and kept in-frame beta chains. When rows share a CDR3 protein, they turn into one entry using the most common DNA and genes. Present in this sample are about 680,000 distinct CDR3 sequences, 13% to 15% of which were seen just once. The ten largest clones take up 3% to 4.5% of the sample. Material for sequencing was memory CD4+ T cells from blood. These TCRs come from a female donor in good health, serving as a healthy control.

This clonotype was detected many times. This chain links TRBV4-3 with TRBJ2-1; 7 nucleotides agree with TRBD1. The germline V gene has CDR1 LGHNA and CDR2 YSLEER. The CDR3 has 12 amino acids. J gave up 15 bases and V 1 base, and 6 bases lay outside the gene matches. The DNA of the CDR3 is TGCGCCAGCAGCCAAGGACAGGGAGACAGGTTCTTC. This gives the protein CASSQGQGDRFF.

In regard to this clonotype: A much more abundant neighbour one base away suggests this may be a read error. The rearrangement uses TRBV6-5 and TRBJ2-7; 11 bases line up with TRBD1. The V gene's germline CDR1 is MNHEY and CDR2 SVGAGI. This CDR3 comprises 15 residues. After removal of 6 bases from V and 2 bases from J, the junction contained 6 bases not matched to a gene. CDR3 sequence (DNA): TGTGCCAGCAGGAACCGGGACAGGGGGGCCTACGAGCAGTACTTC. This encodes CASRNRDRGAYEQYF.

The CDR3 here is CSVRKGTGAGAGSYNEQFF. The CDR3 DNA reads as TGCAGCGTTAGAAAGGGGACAGGGGCGGGAGCGGGCTCCTACAATGAGCAGTTCTTC. The chain recombines TRBV29-1 with TRBJ2-1, with TRBD1 matching 10 bases. Germline V gives CDR1 SQVTM, CDR2 ANQGSEA. This CDR3 is built from 19 residues. After removal of 5 bases from V and 0 bases from J, the junction contained 16 bases not matched to a gene.

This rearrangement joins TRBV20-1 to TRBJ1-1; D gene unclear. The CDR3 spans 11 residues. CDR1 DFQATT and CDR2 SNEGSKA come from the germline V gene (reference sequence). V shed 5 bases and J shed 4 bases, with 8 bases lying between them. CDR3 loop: CSAVKSTEAFF. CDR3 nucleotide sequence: TGCAGTGCTGTGAAGAGCACTGAAGCTTTCTTT.

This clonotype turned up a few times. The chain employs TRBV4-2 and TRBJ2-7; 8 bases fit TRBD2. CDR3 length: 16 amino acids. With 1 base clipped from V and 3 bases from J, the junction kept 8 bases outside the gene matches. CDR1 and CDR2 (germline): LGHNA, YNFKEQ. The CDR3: CASSQVGTSGNYEQYF. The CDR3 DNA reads TGTGCCAGCAGCCAAGTTGGTACTAGCGGCAACTACGAGCAGTACTTC.

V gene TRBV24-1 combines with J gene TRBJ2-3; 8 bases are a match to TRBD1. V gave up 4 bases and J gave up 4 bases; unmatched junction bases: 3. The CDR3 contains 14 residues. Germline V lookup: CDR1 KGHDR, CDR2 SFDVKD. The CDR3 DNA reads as TGTGCCACCAGTGACAGGACAGGGCCAGATACGCAGTATTTT. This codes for CATSDRTGPDTQYF.

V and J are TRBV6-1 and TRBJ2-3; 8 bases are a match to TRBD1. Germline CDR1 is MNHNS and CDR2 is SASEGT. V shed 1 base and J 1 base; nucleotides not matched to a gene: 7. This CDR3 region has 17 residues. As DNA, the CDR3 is TGTGCCAGCAGTGAAGTCATGGCAGGGGGCCGCACAGATACGCAGTATTTT. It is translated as CASSEVMAGGRTDTQYF.

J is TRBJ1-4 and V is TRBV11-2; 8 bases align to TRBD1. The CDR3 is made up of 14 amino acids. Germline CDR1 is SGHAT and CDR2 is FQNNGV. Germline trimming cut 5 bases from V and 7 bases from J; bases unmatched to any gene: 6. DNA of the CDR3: TGTGCCAGCAGCACGGACAGGGTGGGTGAAAAACTGTTTTTT. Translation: CASSTDRVGEKLFF.

The CDR3 protein is CASSLDHSTDTQYF. The CDR3 DNA sequence: TGTGCCAGCAGCCTAGACCATAGCACAGATACGCAGTATTTT. The chain combines TRBV7-9 with TRBJ2-3, with unresolved D. The CDR3 contains 14 residues. Germline CDR1 is SEHNR and CDR2 is FQNEAQ (reference sequence). V lost 5 bases and J lost 0, with 9 bases in between.

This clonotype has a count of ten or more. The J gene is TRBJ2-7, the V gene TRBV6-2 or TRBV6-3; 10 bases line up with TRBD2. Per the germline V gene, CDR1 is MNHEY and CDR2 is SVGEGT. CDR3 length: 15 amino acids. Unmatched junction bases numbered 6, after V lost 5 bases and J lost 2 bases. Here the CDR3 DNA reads TGTGCCAGCAGTAACTTAGCGGGAGGTACCTACGAGCAGTACTTC. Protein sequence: CASSNLAGGTYEQYF.

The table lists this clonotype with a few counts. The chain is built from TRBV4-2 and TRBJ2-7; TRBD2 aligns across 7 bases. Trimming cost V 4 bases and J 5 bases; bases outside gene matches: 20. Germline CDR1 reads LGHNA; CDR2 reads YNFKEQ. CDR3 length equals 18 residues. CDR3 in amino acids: CASSPGTTSFVALDEQYF. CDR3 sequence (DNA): TGTGCCAGCAGCCCCGGGACTACCTCCTTCGTTGCTCTTGACGAGCAGTACTTC.

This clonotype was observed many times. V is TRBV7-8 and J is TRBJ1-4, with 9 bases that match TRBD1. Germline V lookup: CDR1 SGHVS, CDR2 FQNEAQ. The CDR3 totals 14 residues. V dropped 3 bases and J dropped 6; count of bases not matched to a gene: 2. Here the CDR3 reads CASSFRDRDEKLFF. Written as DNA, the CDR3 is TGTGCCAGCAGCTTCCGGGACAGGGATGAAAAACTGTTTTTT. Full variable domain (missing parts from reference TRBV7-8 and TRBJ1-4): GAGVSQSPRYKVAKRGQDVALRCDPISGHVSLFWYQQALGQGPEFLTYFQNEAQLDKSGLPSDRFFAERPEGSVSTLKIQRTQQEDSAVYLCASSFRDRDEKLFFGSGTQLSVL.

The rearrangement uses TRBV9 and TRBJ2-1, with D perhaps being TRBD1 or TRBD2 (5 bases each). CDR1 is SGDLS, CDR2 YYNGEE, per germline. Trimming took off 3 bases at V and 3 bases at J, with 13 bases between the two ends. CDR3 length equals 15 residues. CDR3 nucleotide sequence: TGTGCCAGCAGCGCTGGGGACGCGGGCTACAATGAGCAGTTCTTC. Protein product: CASSAGDAGYNEQFF. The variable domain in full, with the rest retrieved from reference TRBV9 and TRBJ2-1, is DSGVTQTPKHLITATGQRVTLRCSPRSGDLSVYWYQQSLDQGLQFLIQYYNGEERAKGNILERFSAQQFPDLHSELNLSSLELGDSALYFCASSAGDAGYNEQFFGPGTRLTVL.

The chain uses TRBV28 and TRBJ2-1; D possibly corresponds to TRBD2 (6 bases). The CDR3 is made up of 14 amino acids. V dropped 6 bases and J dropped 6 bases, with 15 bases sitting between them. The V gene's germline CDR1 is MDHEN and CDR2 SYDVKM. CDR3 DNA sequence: TGTGCCAGCAGCAGCGGGTCCGTTGGCAATGAGCAGTTCTTC. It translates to CASSSGSVGNEQFF.

The CDR3 DNA reads as TGTGCCAGCAGTCCCACCACAGGGTGGAATCAGCCCCAGCATTTT. Amino acids: CASSPTTGWNQPQHF. This chain uses TRBV28 with TRBJ1-5; possible D gene TRBD1, 6 bases. Per the germline V gene, CDR1 is MDHEN and CDR2 is SYDVKM. The CDR3 is 15 residues long. The germline V and J ends were trimmed by 5 bases and 4 bases, with 15 bases remaining between them.

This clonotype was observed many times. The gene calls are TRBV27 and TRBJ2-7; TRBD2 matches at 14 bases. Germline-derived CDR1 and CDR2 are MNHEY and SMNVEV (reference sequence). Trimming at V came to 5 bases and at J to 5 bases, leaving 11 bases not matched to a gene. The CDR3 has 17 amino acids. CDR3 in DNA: TGTGCCAGCAGTCCGCTAGGGGGGACTAGCGGGAGACACGAGCAGTACTTC. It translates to CASSPLGGTSGRHEQYF.

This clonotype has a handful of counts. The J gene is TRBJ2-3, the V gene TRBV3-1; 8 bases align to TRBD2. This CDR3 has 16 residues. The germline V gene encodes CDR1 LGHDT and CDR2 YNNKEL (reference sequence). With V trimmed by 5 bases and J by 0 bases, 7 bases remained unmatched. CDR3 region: CASSARLAPSTDTQYF. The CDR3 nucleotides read TGTGCCAGCAGCGCCCGACTAGCGCCCAGCACAGATACGCAGTATTTT.

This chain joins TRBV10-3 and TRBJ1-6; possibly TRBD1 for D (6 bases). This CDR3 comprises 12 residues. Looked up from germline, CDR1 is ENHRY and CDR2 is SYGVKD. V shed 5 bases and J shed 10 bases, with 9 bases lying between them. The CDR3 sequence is CAISLQGSPLHF. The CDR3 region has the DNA TGTGCCATCAGTCTACAGGGATCACCCCTCCACTTT.

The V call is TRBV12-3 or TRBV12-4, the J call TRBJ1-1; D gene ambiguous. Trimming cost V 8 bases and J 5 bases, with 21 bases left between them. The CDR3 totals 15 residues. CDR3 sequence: CASSPGKADVTEAFF. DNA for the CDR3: TGTGCCAGCTCACCGGGCAAGGCGGACGTAACTGAAGCTTTCTTT.

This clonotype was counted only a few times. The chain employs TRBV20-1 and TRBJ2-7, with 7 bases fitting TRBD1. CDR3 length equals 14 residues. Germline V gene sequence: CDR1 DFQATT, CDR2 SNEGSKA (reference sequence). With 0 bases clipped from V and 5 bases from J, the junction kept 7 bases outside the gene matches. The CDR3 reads CSARDRNRGNEQYF. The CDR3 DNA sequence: TGCAGTGCTAGAGATCGGAACAGGGGCAACGAGCAGTACTTC.